This TCR beta chain was sequenced for a study of CDR3 diversity in severe acne. CDR3 length: 13 residues. CDR1 and CDR2 (germline): MNHEY, SVGAGI. The V end was cut by 6 bases, the J end by 4 bases, with 10 bases between. TCRdb independently ran MiXCR on the PCR reads; one entry per CDR3 protein. Here the sample spans about 85,000 distinct CDR3 sequences, around half being singletons. Sequencing used blood. This receptor was identified in a male donor in good health, serving as a control. This sequence joins TRBV6-5 and TRBJ2-4, with D perhaps TRBD1 or TRBD2 (5 bases each). CDR3 bases: TGTGCCAGCAGCAGGGACGGTAAAAACATTCAGTACTTC. Translation: CASSRDGKNIQYF.